Presented here are 3 T cell receptor beta chains from one specimen sequenced in a study of spatial heterogeneity in lung cancer. TCRdb independently ran MiXCR on the 5' RACE reads; one entry per CDR3 protein. The table lists tens of thousands of distinct CDR3 sequences, 8.5% to 10% of them singletons. Time point reported: blood at routine non-recurrence follow-up after resection. The sequenced sample was PBMCs, obtained at follow-up. The origin of the receptors is a male donor with early-stage non-small cell lung cancer.

This clonotype was counted at least ten times. The rearrangement uses TRBV5-1 and TRBJ2-7; possibly TRBD1 for D (6 bases). Germline values: CDR1 SGHRS, CDR2 YFSETQ. V lost 6 bases and J lost 4, with 23 bases in between. The CDR3 is made up of 16 amino acids. The CDR3 loop is CASTPGQGSPGYEQYF. The CDR3 bases are TGCGCCAGCACTCCGGGACAAGGGTCCCCAGGTTACGAGCAGTACTTC.

This clonotype was found many times. The V and J genes are TRBV6-6 and TRBJ1-5; perhaps TRBD1 as D (6 bases). V was clipped by 5 bases and J by 6 bases, with 11 bases between them. Germline CDR1 MNHNY, CDR2 SVGAGI (reference sequence). The CDR3 loop spans 13 amino acids. CDR3 sequence (DNA): TGTGCCAGCAGTCAGGGAGGGGGTCAGCCCCAGCATTTT. Encoded protein: CASSQGGGQPQHF.

This clonotype was counted at least ten times. J is TRBJ2-1 and V is TRBV7-2, with D possibly being TRBD2 (6 bases). This CDR3 comprises 15 residues. V was cut by 4 bases and J by 5 bases, with 15 bases left in between. Germline V lookup: CDR1 SGHTA, CDR2 FQGNSA. CDR3: CASSSRDFPDNEQFF. The CDR3, as DNA: TGTGCCAGCAGCTCCCGGGACTTTCCCGACAATGAGCAGTTCTTC.